This is a list of T cell receptor beta chains from one sample in a study of cytomegalovirus exposure and HLA in healthy donors. Profiled with immunoSEQ multiplex PCR; TCRdb holds only in-frame clones, not every one. The table lists 250,000 to 350,000 clones, about nine tenths of them singletons. The sequenced sample was PBMCs. These receptors were collected from a woman in her twenties or thirties in good health and CMV-seropositive. Each CDR3 is given with its conserved first and last residue. The order of the fields is V gene, D gene, clone size, J gene, CDR3 protein, CDR3 DNA. D genes are given only for firm matches. Expanded clones get a size class; other rows say once, few or many, or leave the size out.

v_gene: TRBV25-1
d_gene: TRBD1
abundance: .
j_gene: TRBJ2-2
CDR3aa: CASSAPGQGALDTGELFF
CDR3nt: TGTGCCAGCAGTGCACCGGGACAGGGGGCTTTAGACACCGGGGAGCTGTTTTTT

v_gene: TRBV6-6
d_gene: TRBD1
abundance: .
j_gene: TRBJ2-1
CDR3aa: CASSPPGQGNNEQFF
CDR3nt: TGTGCCAGCAGTCCTCCGGGACAGGGAAACAATGAGCAGTTCTTC

v_gene: TRBV6-1
d_gene: TRBD1
abundance: .
j_gene: TRBJ2-7
CDR3aa: CASSEAGTDYEQYF
CDR3nt: TGTGCCAGCAGTGAGGCCGGGACAGACTACGAGCAGTACTTC

v_gene: TRBV27
d_gene: .
abundance: .
j_gene: TRBJ2-7
CDR3aa: CASSFGQTYEQYF
CDR3nt: TGTGCCAGCAGTTTTGGGCAGACCTACGAGCAGTACTTC

v_gene: TRBV19
d_gene: .
abundance: .
j_gene: TRBJ1-2
CDR3aa: CASSAQSHYGYTF
CDR3nt: TGTGCCAGTAGTGCGCAGAGCCACTATGGCTACACCTTC

v_gene: TRBV15
d_gene: .
abundance: .
j_gene: TRBJ2-3
CDR3aa: CATSRGVSPDTQYF
CDR3nt: TGTGCCACCAGCAGAGGGGTTAGTCCCGATACGCAGTATTTT

v_gene: TRBV7-9
d_gene: TRBD1
abundance: .
j_gene: TRBJ2-2
CDR3aa: CASSSARSGTGNTGELFF
CDR3nt: TGTGCCAGCAGCTCAGCAAGATCCGGGACAGGTAACACCGGGGAGCTGTTTTTT

v_gene: TRBV29-1
d_gene: TRBD2
abundance: .
j_gene: TRBJ2-6
CDR3aa: CSVGLGGSGANVLTF
CDR3nt: TGCAGCGTTGGCCTGGGGGGGTCTGGGGCCAACGTCCTGACTTTC

v_gene: TRBV11-2
d_gene: .
abundance: .
j_gene: TRBJ2-7
CDR3aa: CASSSRSGSSGKKNYEQYF
CDR3nt: TGTGCCAGCAGCTCTAGGTCGGGATCTTCGGGTAAAAAGAACTACGAGCAGTACTTC

v_gene: TRBV30
d_gene: .
abundance: .
j_gene: TRBJ2-1
CDR3aa: CAWSVLKPFYNEQFF
CDR3nt: TGTGCCTGGAGTGTATTGAAACCGTTCTACAATGAGCAGTTCTTC

v_gene: TRBV11-2
d_gene: .
abundance: once
j_gene: TRBJ2-1
CDR3aa: CASRPGQDNEQFF
CDR3nt: TGTGCCAGCAGACCAGGGCAGGATAATGAGCAGTTCTTC

v_gene: TRBV7-6
d_gene: .
abundance: .
j_gene: TRBJ2-1
CDR3aa: CASSEASKSYNEQFF
CDR3nt: TGTGCCAGCAGCGAAGCTAGTAAGAGCTACAATGAGCAGTTCTTC

v_gene: TRBV5-8
d_gene: TRBD1
abundance: .
j_gene: TRBJ1-6
CDR3aa: CASSMTGDSPLHF
CDR3nt: TGTGCCAGCAGCATGACAGGGGATTCACCCCTCCACTTT

v_gene: TRBV5-6
d_gene: TRBD1
abundance: .
j_gene: TRBJ2-7
CDR3aa: CASSPGQGAYEQYF
CDR3nt: TGTGCCAGCAGCCCGGGACAGGGGGCCTACGAGCAGTACTTC

v_gene: TRBV28
d_gene: .
abundance: many
j_gene: TRBJ2-2
CDR3aa: CASSLLSPAGSYTGELFF
CDR3nt: TGTGCCAGCAGTTTATTGTCCCCGGCAGGGTCGTACACCGGGGAGCTGTTTTTT

v_gene: TRBV20-1
d_gene: .
abundance: few
j_gene: TRBJ1-1
CDR3aa: CSASSWSSAFF
CDR3nt: TGCAGTGCTAGTTCGTGGTCGAGCGCTTTCTTT

v_gene: TRBV5-4
d_gene: .
abundance: .
j_gene: TRBJ2-7
CDR3aa: CASSLAGPYEQYF
CDR3nt: TGTGCCAGCAGCTTGGCGGGACCCTACGAGCAGTACTTC

v_gene: TRBV4-3
d_gene: TRBD2
abundance: .
j_gene: TRBJ2-3
CDR3aa: CASRLAGGPTDTQYF
CDR3nt: TGCGCCAGTCGACTAGCGGGGGGGCCCACAGATACGCAGTATTTT

v_gene: TRBV28
d_gene: .
abundance: .
j_gene: TRBJ2-7
CDR3aa: CASNKDSSYEQYF
CDR3nt: TGTGCCAGCAACAAGGACTCGAGCTACGAGCAGTACTTC

v_gene: TRBV7-2
d_gene: TRBD1
abundance: .
j_gene: TRBJ1-5
CDR3aa: CASSLGQGAQQGQPQHF
CDR3nt: TGTGCCAGCAGCCTAGGACAGGGGGCGCAGCAAGGACAGCCCCAGCATTTT

v_gene: TRBV28
d_gene: TRBD2
abundance: .
j_gene: TRBJ2-3
CDR3aa: CASRPGTSDLSSTDTQYF
CDR3nt: TGTGCCAGCAGGCCCGGGACTAGCGACCTTTCTAGCACAGATACGCAGTATTTT

v_gene: TRBV27
d_gene: .
abundance: .
j_gene: TRBJ1-2
CDR3aa: CASSQGTLYGYTF
CDR3nt: TGTGCCAGCAGCCAGGGAACCCTCTATGGCTACACCTTC

v_gene: TRBV5-6
d_gene: .
abundance: .
j_gene: TRBJ2-1
CDR3aa: CASSLELPSYNEQFF
CDR3nt: TGTGCCAGCAGCTTGGAGTTACCGTCCTACAATGAGCAGTTCTTC

v_gene: TRBV5-1
d_gene: TRBD1
abundance: .
j_gene: TRBJ1-5
CDR3aa: CASRQGAVQPQHF
CDR3nt: TGCGCCAGCAGACAGGGGGCGGTGCAGCCCCAGCATTTT

v_gene: TRBV6-5
d_gene: .
abundance: .
j_gene: TRBJ1-2
CDR3aa: CASSYMKGVRYGYTF
CDR3nt: TGTGCCAGCAGTTACATGAAAGGGGTGCGGTATGGCTACACCTTC

v_gene: TRBV11-2
d_gene: .
abundance: once
j_gene: TRBJ2-7
CDR3aa: CASSPLTSDGYEQYF
CDR3nt: TGTGCCAGCAGCCCCCTAACCTCGGACGGCTACGAGCAGTACTTC

v_gene: TRBV5-3
d_gene: .
abundance: .
j_gene: TRBJ1-2
CDR3aa: CARGTVANYGYTF
CDR3nt: TGTGCCCGGGGGACGGTCGCTAACTATGGCTACACCTTC

v_gene: TRBV13
d_gene: TRBD2
abundance: .
j_gene: TRBJ2-1
CDR3aa: CASSLPSLAGANNEQFF
CDR3nt: TGTGCCAGCAGCCTCCCGTCTCTAGCGGGGGCCAACAATGAGCAGTTCTTC

v_gene: TRBV15
d_gene: .
abundance: .
j_gene: TRBJ2-5
CDR3aa: CATSRSGQQETQYF
CDR3nt: TGTGCCACCAGCAGATCAGGACAGCAAGAGACCCAGTACTTC

v_gene: TRBV9
d_gene: .
abundance: .
j_gene: TRBJ2-3
CDR3aa: CASSVVLADTQYF
CDR3nt: TGTGCCAGCAGCGTAGTCCTCGCAGATACGCAGTATTTT

v_gene: TRBV27
d_gene: .
abundance: .
j_gene: TRBJ1-2
CDR3aa: CASSPRGHGYTF
CDR3nt: TGTGCCAGCAGTCCGCGAGGGCACGGCTACACCTTC

v_gene: TRBV5-4
d_gene: .
abundance: .
j_gene: TRBJ1-1
CDR3aa: CASSFRGSEAFF
CDR3nt: TGTGCCAGCAGCTTCCGGGGTTCTGAAGCTTTCTTT

v_gene: TRBV4-2
d_gene: .
abundance: .
j_gene: TRBJ2-5
CDR3aa: CASSQGGYDPEETQYF
CDR3nt: TGTGCCAGCAGCCAAGGAGGGTATGACCCGGAAGAGACCCAGTACTTC

v_gene: TRBV9
d_gene: TRBD1
abundance: .
j_gene: TRBJ2-1
CDR3aa: CASSVVHRGRHNEQFF
CDR3nt: TGTGCCAGCAGCGTAGTGCACAGGGGGCGACACAATGAGCAGTTCTTC

v_gene: TRBV28
d_gene: TRBD1
abundance: .
j_gene: TRBJ1-4
CDR3aa: CASSFRTGVEKLFF
CDR3nt: TGTGCCAGCAGTTTTCGGACAGGGGTTGAAAAACTGTTTTTT

v_gene: TRBV28
d_gene: .
abundance: .
j_gene: TRBJ2-1
CDR3aa: CAAKEGGRGEQFF
CDR3nt: TGTGCCGCCAAAGAGGGGGGTCGTGGTGAGCAGTTCTTC

v_gene: TRBV29-1
d_gene: TRBD1
abundance: .
j_gene: TRBJ2-1
CDR3aa: CSADRGLRNEQFF
CDR3nt: TGCAGCGCGGACAGGGGGCTTAGGAATGAGCAGTTCTTC

v_gene: TRBV5-4
d_gene: .
abundance: .
j_gene: TRBJ2-7
CDR3aa: CASSLLARNEQYF
CDR3nt: TGTGCCAGCAGCTTGCTAGCGAGGAACGAGCAGTACTTC

v_gene: TRBV12-5
d_gene: .
abundance: .
j_gene: TRBJ1-1
CDR3aa: CASGSPAYTEAFF
CDR3nt: TGTGCTAGTGGTTCCCCTGCTTACACTGAAGCTTTCTTT

v_gene: TRBV7-8
d_gene: TRBD1
abundance: .
j_gene: TRBJ1-5
CDR3aa: CASSLGPWTGGNQPQHF
CDR3nt: TGTGCCAGCAGCTTGGGACCCTGGACAGGGGGGAATCAGCCCCAGCATTTT

v_gene: TRBV4-1
d_gene: .
abundance: .
j_gene: TRBJ1-1
CDR3aa: CASSPRSGNTEAFF
CDR3nt: TGCGCCAGCAGCCCGAGGTCGGGGAACACTGAAGCTTTCTTT

v_gene: TRBV5-6
d_gene: .
abundance: .
j_gene: TRBJ2-6
CDR3aa: CASSLPGANVLTF
CDR3nt: TGTGCCAGCAGCTTGCCTGGGGCCAACGTCCTGACTTTC

v_gene: TRBV9
d_gene: .
abundance: .
j_gene: TRBJ1-2
CDR3aa: CASSVASNYGYTF
CDR3nt: TGTGCCAGCAGCGTAGCCTCTAACTATGGCTACACCTTC

v_gene: TRBV28
d_gene: TRBD2
abundance: .
j_gene: TRBJ2-1
CDR3aa: CASSLWPGGVHEQFF
CDR3nt: TGTGCCAGCAGTTTATGGCCCGGGGGGGTACATGAGCAGTTCTTC

v_gene: TRBV6-1
d_gene: TRBD1
abundance: .
j_gene: TRBJ1-4
CDR3aa: CASSQTGGYGEKLFF
CDR3nt: TGTGCCAGCAGTCAGACAGGGGGCTACGGTGAAAAACTGTTTTTT

v_gene: TRBV6-4
d_gene: .
abundance: .
j_gene: TRBJ2-7
CDR3aa: CASSPFARDTEQYF
CDR3nt: TGTGCCAGCAGTCCATTTGCCCGGGACACCGAGCAGTACTTC

v_gene: TRBV30
d_gene: .
abundance: .
j_gene: TRBJ1-4
CDR3aa: CAWSVGEKLFF
CDR3nt: TGTGCCTGGAGTGTCGGTGAAAAACTGTTTTTT

v_gene: TRBV10-3
d_gene: .
abundance: .
j_gene: TRBJ1-2
CDR3aa: CAISEGQNYGYTF
CDR3nt: TGTGCCATCAGTGAGGGACAGAACTATGGCTACACCTTC

v_gene: TRBV5-1
d_gene: .
abundance: once
j_gene: TRBJ1-5
CDR3aa: CASSPGSGPRQPQHF
CDR3nt: TGCGCCAGCAGCCCCGGTTCAGGCCCAAGGCAGCCCCAGCATTTT

v_gene: TRBV27
d_gene: .
abundance: .
j_gene: TRBJ2-7
CDR3aa: CASSVSVGYEQYF
CDR3nt: TGTGCCAGCAGTGTGTCCGTGGGCTACGAGCAGTACTTC

v_gene: TRBV5-6
d_gene: TRBD1
abundance: .
j_gene: TRBJ1-5
CDR3aa: CASSFWTGSNQPQHF
CDR3nt: TGTGCCAGCAGCTTTTGGACAGGGAGCAATCAGCCCCAGCATTTT

v_gene: TRBV20-1
d_gene: .
abundance: .
j_gene: TRBJ1-2
CDR3aa: CSAYIYYGYTF
CDR3nt: TGCAGTGCTTATATCTACTATGGCTACACCTTC

v_gene: TRBV29-1
d_gene: .
abundance: .
j_gene: TRBJ2-5
CDR3aa: CSVGQATQETQYF
CDR3nt: TGCAGCGTGGGGCAGGCGACCCAAGAGACCCAGTACTTC

v_gene: TRBV15
d_gene: .
abundance: .
j_gene: TRBJ2-1
CDR3aa: CATSRVSGSYNEQFF
CDR3nt: TGTGCCACCAGCAGAGTTAGCGGCTCCTACAATGAGCAGTTCTTC

v_gene: TRBV30
d_gene: .
abundance: few
j_gene: TRBJ1-2
CDR3aa: CAWDQYGYTF
CDR3nt: TGTGCCTGGGACCAATATGGCTACACCTTC

v_gene: TRBV2
d_gene: .
abundance: .
j_gene: TRBJ2-4
CDR3aa: CATLPWQKNIQYF
CDR3nt: TGTGCCACCCTACCGTGGCAGAAAAACATTCAGTACTTC

v_gene: TRBV5-1
d_gene: TRBD2
abundance: .
j_gene: TRBJ2-3
CDR3aa: CASSSGLAGGSSTDTQYF
CDR3nt: TGCGCCAGCAGCAGCGGACTAGCGGGGGGGTCTAGCACAGATACGCAGTATTTT

v_gene: TRBV5-4
d_gene: .
abundance: .
j_gene: TRBJ2-7
CDR3aa: CASSVQGGSYEQYF
CDR3nt: TGTGCCAGCAGCGTACAGGGGGGGAGCTACGAGCAGTACTTC

v_gene: TRBV27
d_gene: TRBD1
abundance: .
j_gene: TRBJ1-6
CDR3aa: CASSTPQGRAYNSPLHF
CDR3nt: TGTGCCAGCAGTACCCCACAGGGGCGCGCCTATAATTCACCCCTCCACTTT